The present entry profiles one T cell receptor (beta chain) with its context. The data were taken from a study of cytomegalovirus exposure and HLA in healthy donors. V shed 7 bases and J 6 bases; nucleotides not matched to a gene: 9. This CDR3 is 13 amino acids long. From germline, CDR1 is SGHRS and CDR2 YFSETQ. 60 Vbeta and 13 Jbeta primers were used in PCR. Data came from immunoSEQ multiplex PCR; TCRdb stores just in-frame clones and leaves some out. This table lists under 70,000 clones. The source material was PBMCs. The chain recombines TRBV5-1 with TRBJ1-2, with TRBD1 identical over 7 bases. This receptor was taken from a woman aged 25 to 45 in good health and CMV-seropositive. The CDR3 sequence is CASGTDGFDGYTF. DNA of the CDR3: TGCGCCAGCGGGACAGACGGTTTTGATGGCTACACCTTC.